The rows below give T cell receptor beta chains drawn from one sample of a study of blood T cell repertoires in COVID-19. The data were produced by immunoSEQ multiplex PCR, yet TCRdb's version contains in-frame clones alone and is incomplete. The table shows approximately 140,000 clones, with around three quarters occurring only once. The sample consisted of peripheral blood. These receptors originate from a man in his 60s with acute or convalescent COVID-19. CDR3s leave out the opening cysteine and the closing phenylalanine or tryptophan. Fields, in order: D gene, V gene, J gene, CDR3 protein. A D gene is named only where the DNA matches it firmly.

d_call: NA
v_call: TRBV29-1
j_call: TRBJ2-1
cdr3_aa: SVAKTADLYNEQF

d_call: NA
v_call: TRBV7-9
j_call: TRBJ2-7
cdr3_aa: ASSLGSGVYYEQY

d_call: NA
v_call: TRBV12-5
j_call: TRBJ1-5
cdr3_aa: ASGLTGSNQPQH

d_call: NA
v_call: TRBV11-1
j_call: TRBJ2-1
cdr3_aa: ASSLMSSSYNEQF

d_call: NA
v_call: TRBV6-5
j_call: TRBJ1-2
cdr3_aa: ASRSGTSYGYT

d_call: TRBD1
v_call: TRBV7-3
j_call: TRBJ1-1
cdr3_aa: ASSLQGGSEAF

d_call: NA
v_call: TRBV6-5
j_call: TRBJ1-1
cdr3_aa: ASSHRGITEAF

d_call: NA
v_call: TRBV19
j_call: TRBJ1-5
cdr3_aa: ASSIAGALGQPQH

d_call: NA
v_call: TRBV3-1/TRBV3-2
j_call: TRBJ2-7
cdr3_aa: ASSLPGGGYEQY

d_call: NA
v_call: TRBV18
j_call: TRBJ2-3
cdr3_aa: ASLLTDTQY

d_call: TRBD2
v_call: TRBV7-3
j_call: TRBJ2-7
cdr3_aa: ASSWVESGRSYEQY